This T cell receptor beta chain was observed in a study of regulatory T cells in long-lasting Graves disease (dated by TCRdb to the early 2020s). Study-wide context: In the newly diagnosed Graves' disease group, patients had been taking antithyroid drugs for less than 3 months. The study was registered as a clinical trial and conducted in China. This study used TCR sequencing and RNA sequencing of peripheral blood to compare persistent Graves' disease patients against newly diagnosed Graves' disease patients. A total of about 35 samples underwent TCR sequencing, from some 13 patients with persistent Graves' disease and approximately 20 patients with newly diagnosed Graves' disease. The study at large found these results: Only the TCR beta chain was sequenced and analyzed. The authors acknowledged the small sample size as a limitation that may reduce accuracy. Peripheral blood alone was examined, since thyroid tissue, which constituted the primary lesion, could not be accessed. Compared with newly diagnosed patients, persistent Graves' disease patients had lower TCR Shannon entropy and fewer highly expanded clones, which suggests clonal expansion. Patients with persistent disease shared more public clonotypes (about 3,000) than newly diagnosed patients did (about 970). TRBV28, TRBJ1-2 and TRBJ2-5 were preferentially used in persistent disease, while TRBV20-1 and TRBJ2-1 were favored in newly diagnosed disease.

Comments on this clonotype: It lacks a known antigen. This likely came from a read error, as a far larger clone is one base away.

The method behind the library was multiplex PCR. Sequencing used an Illumina HiSeq 4000. CDR3 regions were amplified by Arm-PCR with iRepertoire HTBI primers to construct TCR beta libraries. Before sequencing, the PCR products went through gel purification. The authors processed their data as follows. A total of under 80 TRBV and some 15 TRBJ segments were identified across samples and were used for gene usage analysis of CDR3 amino acid clonotypes. Filtered high-quality paired reads were merged into contigs using COPE and FqMerger. BLAST was used to align contigs to IMGT TRBV, TRBD and TRBJ reference genes, and CDR3 was defined according to IMGT. Highly expanded clones were defined as clonotypes with a frequency above 0.1%. Shannon entropy served as the measure of repertoire diversity, while the Gini coefficient captured V-J evenness. Clonotypes shared by more than one individual were considered public. TCRdb applied fastp at Q25 and MiXCR to the public reads, then kept only in-frame beta chains. Each record represents a unique CDR3 protein, reported with the most common genes and DNA among its rows. TCRdb's processing, not the authors' own work, is the source of the V and J calls. Within this sample are over 200,000 distinct CDR3 sequences, with around 16% of them counted one time only. The biggest ten clones account for approximately 20% of the sample.

The time point label, read with the paper, signifies: newly diagnosed GD, antithyroid drugs for less than 3 months. RNA was extracted from PBMCs in TRIzol for both TCR sequencing and RNA sequencing. The diagnosis of Graves' disease was made according to American Thyroid Association guidelines. Recruitment of patients was carried out at an endocrinology department in Xi'an, China. Each patient gave 8.5 to 9.5 milliliters of peripheral blood, collected in an EDTA anticoagulant tube. Ficoll Paque Plus density gradient separation was used to isolate PBMCs, and no further T cell sorting was performed. RNA quality was checked with an Agilent 2100 Bioanalyzer and agarose gel, and concentration with a NanoDrop 2000. As encoded in the germline V gene, CDR1 is SGHAT while CDR2 is FQNNGV. The junction shows trimming of 5 bases on V and 11 bases on J, plus 21 bases between the germline ends. CDR3 length: 14 amino acids, cysteine to phenylalanine. Only the CDR3 portion is preserved as DNA: 42 bases, with reading frame beginning at the first base.

The source of this sequence is a female donor with Graves disease. The chain employs TRBV11-2 and TRBJ1-1; D gene: possibly TRBD1, on 5 matching bases. This sample comprised peripheral blood mononuclear cells (PBMCs), obtained at new diagnosis, from a patient treated with antithyroid drugs. CDR3 protein: CASSHTEGRKEAFF. The base sequence is TGTGCCAGCAGCCACACGGAGGGGCGAAAGGAGGCTTTCTTT.